What follows describes a single TCR beta chain. The antigen remains unidentified. The record originates from a study of shared clonotypes between healthy human individuals. Study details: The donor pool was made up of a couple of women and a few men aged 18 to 49. Study observations and caveats: Lower generation probabilities were found for non-shared clonotypes than for those shared by all four donors.

Genomic DNA (from each subset) was split evenly across several immunoSEQ plates. Repertoires were generated with immunoSEQ multiplex PCR, while TCRdb's copy carries only in-frame clones and drops some. Of millions of clones in the sample, 85% to 95% were seen once. The CDR3 extends over 12 amino acids. Germline V gene sequence: CDR1 LNHDA, CDR2 SQIVND (reference sequence). V lost 6 bases and J 5 bases, leaving 10 bases between the germline ends. Sequenced material: naive CD4+ T cells sorted from blood. Documented subset: CD45RA+ positively selected. The V call is TRBV19, the J call TRBJ2-5; D possibly corresponds to TRBD2 (5 bases). This TCR derives from a man aged 18 to 30 in good health. DNA of the CDR3: TGTGCCAGTAGCGGGGAAGCGGAGACCCAGTACTTC. This sequence encodes CASSGEAETQYF.